The rows below give T cell receptor beta chains drawn from one sample of a study of blood T cell repertoires in COVID-19. The table came from immunoSEQ multiplex PCR; TCRdb's copy has only in-frame clones and leaves some out. The data show hundreds of thousands of clones, roughly 87% seen once. Sequencing was performed on peripheral blood. The origin of the receptors is a woman in her forties or fifties who had recovered from COVID-19. Both conserved end residues are part of each CDR3. D genes are given only for firm matches. Only part of the rows carry a size: once, few, many, or a class if the clone is expanded.

TRBV12-3/TRBV12-4	-	-	TRBJ1-1	CASSLRQVTFF	TGTGCCAGCAGTTTACGACAGGTGACTTTCTTT
TRBV5-1	-	-	TRBJ1-1	CASSSTLGGTEAFF	TGCGCCAGCTCTTCTACCCTGGGGGGCACTGAAGCTTTCTTT
TRBV2	-	-	TRBJ2-5	CASSVVQGLPQETQYF	TGTGCCAGCAGTGTTGTCCAGGGCCTCCCTCAAGAGACCCAGTACTTC
TRBV29-1	TRBD2	-	TRBJ2-1	CSVRSGGDNEQFF	TGCAGCGTAAGGAGCGGGGGGGACAATGAGCAGTTCTTC
TRBV6-5	-	-	TRBJ2-7	CASSYSSGQQAYEQYF	TGTGCCAGCAGTTACTCATCAGGACAGCAGGCCTACGAGCAGTACTTC
TRBV30	-	-	TRBJ1-3	CAWTFGGVARNTIYF	TGTGCCTGGACTTTTGGAGGGGTAGCAAGAAACACCATATATTTT
TRBV5-1	-	-	TRBJ1-1	CASSLIHGQSEAFF	TGCGCCAGCAGCTTGATTCACGGACAGAGTGAAGCTTTCTTT
TRBV5-1	TRBD2	-	TRBJ2-3	CASSLRGLAVDTQYF	TGCGCCAGCAGCTTGAGGGGACTAGCGGTAGATACGCAGTATTTT
TRBV9	-	-	TRBJ1-2	CASSVGEGIGYGYTF	TGTGCCAGCAGCGTAGGGGAGGGGATTGGCTATGGCTACACCTTC
TRBV5-1	-	-	TRBJ2-7	CASSLVGRAEQYF	TGCGCCAGCAGCTTGGTCGGTCGAGCCGAGCAGTACTTC
TRBV24-1	TRBD1	-	TRBJ2-3	CATSDTGQGYTDTQYF	TGTGCCACCAGTGATACCGGACAGGGATACACAGATACGCAGTATTTT
TRBV5-6	-	-	TRBJ1-2	CASSLDQGLYGYTF	TGTGCCAGCAGCTTGGACCAGGGGCTTTATGGCTACACCTTC
TRBV9	-	-	TRBJ2-1	CASSVAPTSYNEQFF	TGTGCCAGCAGCGTAGCCCCTACTAGTTACAATGAGCAGTTCTTC
TRBV29-1	-	-	TRBJ1-4	CSVEDPRTNEKLFF	TGCAGCGTTGAAGATCCCCGAACTAATGAAAAACTGTTTTTT
TRBV29-1	TRBD1	once	TRBJ1-1	CSPPQGQGGTEAFF	TGCAGCCCTCCTCAGGGACAGGGGGGCACTGAAGCTTTCTTT
TRBV30	-	-	TRBJ2-3	CAWSVGAAYTDTQYF	TGTGCCTGGAGTGTGGGAGCGGCGTACACAGATACGCAGTATTTT
TRBV5-1	-	-	TRBJ2-5	CASSLARPGPQETQYF	TGCGCCAGCAGCTTGGCCCGGCCAGGCCCACAAGAGACCCAGTACTTC
TRBV6-5	TRBD1	-	TRBJ1-2	CASSFTGVGYGYTF	TGTGCCAGCAGTTTCACAGGGGTGGGTTATGGCTACACCTTC
TRBV2	TRBD2	-	TRBJ2-1	CASRNSGGGANSYNEQFF	TGTGCCAGCAGAAACTCGGGAGGGGGTGCCAACTCCTACAATGAGCAGTTCTTC
TRBV6-1	TRBD2	-	TRBJ2-3	CASSELAGADTQYF	TGTGCCAGCAGTGAGCTAGCGGGAGCAGATACGCAGTATTTT
TRBV7-2	-	-	TRBJ2-3	CASSFRGLGGGSHTDTQYF	TGTGCCAGCAGCTTTAGGGGCTTAGGGGGGGGTAGCCACACAGATACGCAGTATTTT
TRBV10-1	TRBD1	-	TRBJ1-6	CASSEPGQDGITPLHF	TGCGCCAGCAGTGAGCCTGGACAGGATGGAATTACACCCCTCCACTTT
TRBV18	TRBD2	-	TRBJ2-1	CASSPYSGGASNEQFF	TGTGCCAGCTCACCCTATAGCGGGGGGGCCAGTAATGAGCAGTTCTTC
TRBV29-1	-	-	TRBJ2-1	CSVAGGEQFF	TGCAGCGTTGCTGGAGGTGAGCAGTTCTTC
TRBV5-1	-	-	TRBJ2-1	CASSFKKGPVEVYDEQFF	TGCGCCAGCAGCTTTAAGAAGGGGCCGGTAGAAGTCTACGATGAGCAGTTCTTC
TRBV5-4	TRBD1	-	TRBJ2-3	CASSRGTVSTDTQYF	TGTGCCAGCAGCCGTGGGACAGTTAGCACAGATACGCAGTATTTT
TRBV7-9	TRBD1	-	TRBJ1-4	CASSSIRGGQLGEKLFF	TGTGCCAGCAGCTCGATTCGAGGGGGACAGCTCGGAGAAAAACTGTTTTTT
TRBV5-1	-	-	TRBJ1-5	CASSLTGLDQPQHF	TGCGCCAGCAGCTTGACAGGGTTGGATCAGCCCCAGCATTTT
TRBV9	TRBD2	-	TRBJ2-1	CASSVLAGAGNEQFF	TGTGCCAGCAGCGTACTAGCGGGAGCGGGTAATGAGCAGTTCTTC
TRBV3-1/TRBV3-2	TRBD1	-	TRBJ1-6	CASSLTDRVHSPLHF	TGTGCCAGCAGCCTGACAGACAGGGTCCATTCACCCCTCCACTTT
TRBV5-8	-	many	TRBJ2-3	CASSLAGTDTQYF	TGTGCCAGCAGCTTGGCGGGCACAGATACGCAGTATTTT
TRBV10-3	-	-	TRBJ2-1	CAISAPEGYYNEQFF	TGTGCCATCAGTGCACCGGAGGGTTACTACAATGAGCAGTTCTTC
TRBV28	-	-	TRBJ1-2	CASSLPLTETYGYTF	TGTGCCAGCAGTCTTCCCCTGACAGAGACCTATGGCTACACCTTC
TRBV2	-	-	TRBJ1-2	CASSEERGRDGYTF	TGTGCCAGCAGTGAAGAGAGAGGGAGAGATGGCTACACCTTC
TRBV6-5	-	once	TRBJ1-2	CASQTARGNYGYTF	TGTGCCAGCCAGACCGCCCGGGGTAACTATGGCTACACCTTC
TRBV5-4	-	-	TRBJ1-3	CASSLGAGGNTIYF	TGTGCCAGCAGCTTGGGGGCTGGAGGAAACACCATATATTTT
TRBV5-1	-	-	TRBJ1-1	CASSVGQTRTAEAFF	TGCGCCAGCTCCGTGGGGCAGACAAGGACGGCTGAAGCTTTCTTT
TRBV10-3	TRBD1	-	TRBJ2-5	CAISIRGNDETQYF	TGTGCCATCAGTATCAGGGGGAACGACGAGACCCAGTACTTC
TRBV30	-	-	TRBJ1-2	CACDPPGTF	TGTGCCTGTGACCCCCCGGGGACCTTC
TRBV27	TRBD1	-	TRBJ1-5	CASSITGTGGPLINQPQHF	TGTGCCAGCAGTATCACCGGGACAGGGGGCCCGCTAATAAATCAGCCCCAGCATTTT
TRBV16	-	-	TRBJ1-1	CASSQNPGNTEAFF	TGTGCCAGCAGCCAAAACCCAGGGAACACTGAAGCTTTCTTT
TRBV27	TRBD2	-	TRBJ2-5	CASSFSTSGLKETQYF	TGTGCCAGCAGTTTTTCGACTAGCGGACTCAAAGAGACCCAGTACTTC
TRBV6-5	-	-	TRBJ2-1	CASSLRPYNEQFF	TGTGCCAGCAGCCTGCGGCCCTACAATGAGCAGTTCTTC
TRBV30	TRBD1	-	TRBJ2-7	CAWSYKGAGYEQYF	TGTGCCTGGAGTTATAAGGGGGCAGGCTACGAGCAGTACTTC
TRBV9	TRBD1	-	TRBJ2-7	CASSIGGGSYEQYF	TGTGCCAGCAGCATAGGGGGCGGCTCCTACGAGCAGTACTTC
TRBV5-1	-	-	TRBJ2-2	CASSADIRNTGELFF	TGCGCCAGCAGCGCGGACATACGGAACACCGGGGAGCTGTTTTTT
TRBV11-2	TRBD2	few	TRBJ2-7	CASSGGTSGPIYEQYF	TGTGCCAGCAGCGGTGGGACTAGCGGGCCCATCTACGAGCAGTACTTC
TRBV5-6	-	-	TRBJ1-1	CASSVGGPLNTEAFF	TGTGCCAGCAGTGTCGGGGGTCCTCTGAACACTGAAGCTTTCTTT
TRBV7-8	-	-	TRBJ2-6	CASSLRTGSGANVLTF	TGTGCCAGCAGCTTACGAACAGGCTCCGGGGCCAACGTCCTGACTTTC
TRBV5-5	TRBD1	-	TRBJ1-2	CASSPEPYRGGGYTF	TGTGCCAGCAGCCCCGAACCTTACAGGGGTGGTGGCTACACCTTC
TRBV7-8	TRBD1	-	TRBJ1-5	CASSLRLGGTGNNQPQHF	TGTGCCAGCAGCTTAAGGCTAGGTGGGACAGGTAACAATCAGCCCCAGCATTTT
TRBV4-3	TRBD2	-	TRBJ2-3	CASSHSPAGNTDTQYF	TGCGCCAGCAGCCACAGCCCAGCGGGGAACACAGATACGCAGTATTTT
TRBV10-3	-	once	TRBJ1-2	CAITPSNPGGYTF	TGTGCCATCACCCCGTCCAACCCAGGTGGCTACACCTTC